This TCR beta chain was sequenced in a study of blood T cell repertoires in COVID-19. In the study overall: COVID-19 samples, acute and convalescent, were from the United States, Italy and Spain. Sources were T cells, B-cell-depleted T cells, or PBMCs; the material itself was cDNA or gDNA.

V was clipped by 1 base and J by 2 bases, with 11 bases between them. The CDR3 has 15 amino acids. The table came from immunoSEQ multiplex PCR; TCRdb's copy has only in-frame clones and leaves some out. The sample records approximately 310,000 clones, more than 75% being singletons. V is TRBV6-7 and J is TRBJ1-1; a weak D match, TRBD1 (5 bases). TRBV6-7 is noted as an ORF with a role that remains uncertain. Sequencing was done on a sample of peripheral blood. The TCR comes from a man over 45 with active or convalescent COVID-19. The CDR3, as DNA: TGTGCCAGCAGTTACTGGGGCAGGACCAACACTGAAGCTTTCTTT. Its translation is CASSYWGRTNTEAFF.